Listed here are 17 T cell receptor beta chains from one sample, sequenced in a study of blood T cell repertoires in COVID-19. Generated by immunoSEQ multiplex PCR, the TCRdb table keeps only in-frame clones and is missing some. The sample includes 70,000 to 95,000 clones, approximately 80% of them seen just once. The source material was peripheral blood. These receptors came from a woman in her 50s with acute or convalescent COVID-19.

This clone occurred once. This specimen includes other DNA sequences encoding the same CDR3. DNA of the CDR3: TGTGCCAGCAGCCCCAGCTCCTACGAGCAGTACTTC. Translated: CASSPSSYEQYF. The gene calls are TRBV7-2 and TRBJ2-7; D is unclear. The CDR3 contains 12 residues. V was shortened by 5 bases and J by 0 bases, with 5 bases between the two germline ends. The V gene's germline CDR1 is SGHTA and CDR2 FQGNSA.

The V gene is TRBV9, the J gene TRBJ2-1; 10 nucleotides match TRBD2. The CDR3 contains 15 residues. The germline CDR1 and CDR2 sequences are SGDLS and YYNGEE. Germline trimming cut 0 bases from V and 8 bases from J; bases unmatched to any gene: 5. CDR3 protein: CASSVGASGSDEQFF. DNA of the CDR3: TGTGCCAGCAGCGTAGGGGCTAGCGGGAGCGATGAGCAGTTCTTC.

The chain uses TRBV25-1 and TRBJ2-3; 8 bases line up with TRBD1. This CDR3 spans 13 amino acids. The V segment lost 6 bases and the J segment 3 bases; nucleotides outside the gene matches: 2. Germline lookup yields CDR1 MGHDK and CDR2 SYGVNS. The CDR3 DNA is TGTGCCAGCAGGGACAGGGCAACAGATACGCAGTATTTT. It codes for CASRDRATDTQYF.

V and J are TRBV6-5 and TRBJ1-5; D unclear. V was trimmed by 5 bases and J by 9 bases, leaving 20 bases between them. This CDR3 region has 15 residues. The germline gives CDR1 MNHEY, CDR2 SVGAGI. The CDR3 DNA reads TGTGCCAGCAGTCCCGAGCTGGGTTCTTCGGGGCCCCAGCATTTT. This gives the protein CASSPELGSSGPQHF.

The chain recombines TRBV4-3 with TRBJ2-3; the match to TRBD2 covers 13 bases. CDR3 length equals 17 residues. V was pared by 1 base and J by 4 bases, with 5 bases of the junction left unmatched. The germline CDR1 and CDR2 sequences are LGHNA and YSLEER. The CDR3 loop reads CASSQVSGLAGADTQYF. CDR3 bases: TGCGCCAGCAGCCAAGTGTCCGGACTAGCGGGGGCAGATACGCAGTATTTT.

The rearrangement joins TRBV7-9 to TRBJ1-2; D unclear. The CDR3 runs to 13 residues. Trimming stripped 5 bases from V and 6 bases from J, with 13 bases between. Germline lookup yields CDR1 SEHNR and CDR2 FQNEAQ (reference sequence). In nucleotides, the CDR3 is TGTGCCAGCAGCACGAGGAGTTTTAATGGCTACACCTTC. As protein: CASSTRSFNGYTF.

The chain recombines TRBV21-1 with TRBJ2-2; the table's D call of TRBD2 was not tested on the DNA. TRBV21-1 is noted as a pseudogene. The CDR3 spans 14 residues. CDR3 region: CASSKGSGCGELFF. The CDR3 DNA is TGTGCCAGCAGCAAAGGTTCGGGGTGCGGGGAGCTGTTTTTT.

The chain employs TRBV13 and TRBJ2-3; 10 bases are shared with TRBD2. Unmatched junction bases numbered 3, after V lost 1 base and J lost 5 bases. CDR3 length: 15 residues. Germline loops: CDR1 PRHDT, CDR2 FYEKMQ (reference sequence). Here the CDR3 reads CASSLDPSGGDTQYF. CDR3 DNA: TGTGCCAGCAGCTTAGATCCTAGCGGGGGAGATACGCAGTATTTT.

This clone has just a few counts. CDR3 protein: CASRGSTGGNSPLHF. CDR3 nucleotides: TGTGCCAGCCGCGGCTCGACAGGGGGGAATTCACCCCTCCACTTT. This sequence joins TRBV14 and TRBJ1-6; 9 bases are shared with TRBD1. The CDR3 consists of 15 residues. The J segment lost 7 bases and the V segment lost 8 bases, leaving 9 bases of the junction unmatched. Germline assignment: CDR1 SGHDN and CDR2 FVKESK. Combining the CDR3 with reference TRBV14 and TRBJ1-6 gives the whole variable domain EAGVTQFPSHSVIEKGQTVTLRCDPISGHDNLYWYRRVMGKEIKFLLHFVKESKQDESGMPNNRFLAERTGGTYSTLKVQPAELEDSGVYFCASRGSTGGNSPLHFGNGTRLTVT.

The J gene is TRBJ1-5, the V gene TRBV19, with D unclear. The germline gives CDR1 LNHDA, CDR2 SQIVND (reference sequence). CDR3 size: 15 residues. V was trimmed by 9 bases and J by 1 base, leaving 16 bases between them. The CDR3 sequence is CASQKLTISNQPQHF. CDR3 coding DNA: TGTGCCAGCCAGAAACTGACAATAAGCAATCAGCCCCAGCATTTT.

The genes are TRBV7-2 and TRBJ2-7; D gene ambiguous. The CDR3 has 11 residues. Per the germline V gene, CDR1 is SGHTA and CDR2 is FQGNSA. V lost 0 bases and J 9 bases, leaving 6 bases between the germline ends. CDR3 sequence reads: CASSLAGPQYF. In DNA, the CDR3 is TGTGCCAGCAGCTTAGCGGGCCCGCAGTACTTC.

This sequence joins TRBV10-1 and TRBJ2-4; 9 bases align to TRBD1. There are 16 residues in the CDR3. Losses at the gene ends were 0 bases for V and 5 bases for J; bases not matched to a gene: 5. Per germline, CDR1 WNHNN and CDR2 SYGVQD (reference sequence). CDR3 residues: CASSESHRGQENIQYF. Here the CDR3 DNA reads TGCGCCAGCAGTGAGTCTCACAGGGGGCAGGAAAACATTCAGTACTTC.

V usage is TRBV6-1 and J usage is TRBJ2-1; 10 nucleotides line up with TRBD2. The CDR3 has 17 amino acids. Germline CDR1 and CDR2: MNHNS and SASEGT. V gave up 4 bases and J gave up 2 bases; unmatched junction bases: 8. CDR3: CASSVHTLAGTYNEQFF. The DNA of the CDR3 is TGTGCCAGCAGTGTCCACACACTAGCGGGGACCTACAATGAGCAGTTCTTC.

The chain couples TRBV2 to TRBJ1-5; no clear D gene. CDR1 and CDR2 from the germline V gene are SNHLY and FYNNEI. This CDR3 comprises 15 residues. V gave up 0 bases and J gave up 3 bases, with 9 bases separating them. The CDR3 sequence: CASSEAGRSNQPQHF. The CDR3 DNA reads TGTGCCAGCAGTGAAGCAGGGAGGTCCAATCAGCCCCAGCATTTT.

The gene calls are TRBV6-4 and TRBJ1-1; 8 bases agree with TRBD1. The CDR3 covers 15 residues. Trimming removed 2 bases from V and 2 bases from J; junction bases left unmatched: 4. CDR1 and CDR2 from the germline V gene are MRHNA and SNTAGT. The CDR3 sequence: CASSDGSGGNTEAFF. CDR3 sequence (DNA): TGTGCCAGCAGTGACGGATCAGGGGGCAACACTGAAGCTTTCTTT.

The gene calls are TRBV7-8 and TRBJ1-1; the D is unclear. Trimming cost V 2 bases and J 1 base, with 8 bases left between them. The CDR3 spans 14 residues. The germline CDR1 and CDR2 sequences are SGHVS and FQNEAQ. In DNA form, the CDR3 reads TGTGCCAGCAGCTTAAACAGAGCGAACACTGAAGCTTTCTTT. Encoded protein: CASSLNRANTEAFF. Using reference TRBV7-8 and TRBJ1-1 for the parts outside the CDR3, the full variable domain is GAGVSQSPRYKVAKRGQDVALRCDPISGHVSLFWYQQALGQGPEFLTYFQNEAQLDKSGLPSDRFFAERPEGSVSTLKIQRTQQEDSAVYLCASSLNRANTEAFFGQGTRLTVV.

The genes are TRBV19 and TRBJ2-3; 10 nucleotides line up with TRBD2. The CDR3 totals 15 residues. From germline, CDR1 is LNHDA and CDR2 SQIVND (reference sequence). V shed 3 bases and J 6 bases; nucleotides not matched to a gene: 6. This chain's CDR3 is CASSIGAGGPDTQYF. In DNA form, the CDR3 reads TGTGCCAGTAGTATCGGAGCGGGAGGGCCCGATACGCAGTATTTT.